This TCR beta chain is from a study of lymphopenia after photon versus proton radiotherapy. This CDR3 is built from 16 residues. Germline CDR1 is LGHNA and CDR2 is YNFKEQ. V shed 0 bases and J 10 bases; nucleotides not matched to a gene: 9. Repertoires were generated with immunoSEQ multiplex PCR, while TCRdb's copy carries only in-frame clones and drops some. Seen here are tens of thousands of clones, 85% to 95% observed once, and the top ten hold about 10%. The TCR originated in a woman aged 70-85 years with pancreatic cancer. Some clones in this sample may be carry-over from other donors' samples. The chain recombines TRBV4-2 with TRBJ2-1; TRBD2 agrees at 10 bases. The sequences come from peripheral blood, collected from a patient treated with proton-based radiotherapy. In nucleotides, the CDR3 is TGTGCCAGCAGCCAAGAGGGGCTAGCGGGAGTAAGCGAGCAGTTCTTC. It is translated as CASSQEGLAGVSEQFF.